This entry describes one TCR beta chain. Its antigen is not known. The germline V gene has CDR1 MNHNS and CDR2 SASEGT. The CDR3 runs to 16 residues. Trimming shortened V by 4 bases and J by 1 base, and 14 bases separated the two germline ends. These data are taken from a study of cytomegalovirus exposure and HLA in healthy donors. Study-wide points: When presence/absence was analysed, sequencing depth was taken to be roughly uniform across donors.

PCR amplification relied on 60 Vbeta primers (plus 13 Jbeta primers). Sequencing was performed with immunoSEQ multiplex PCR; in TCRdb, only in-frame clones are kept and a portion is missing. The table has some 81,000 clones, under 85% seen once. This clonotype originated in a woman aged 40 to 50 in good health and CMV-seropositive. Specimen: PBMCs. J is TRBJ1-5 and V is TRBV6-1; weak D call: TRBD1 (5 bases). The CDR3 loop reads CASSVQGLVSNQPQHF. CDR3 bases: TGTGCCAGCAGTGTGCAGGGACTAGTAAGCAATCAGCCCCAGCATTTT.